The 8 T cell receptor beta chains in this list originate from one sample, sequenced in a study of T cells in Graves' hyperthyroidism and ophthalmopathy. Amplification targeted TCR beta CDR3 regions from RNA transcripts. Researchers ran a first-round RT-PCR on the TCR CDR3 using the HTBI primer set. TCRdb fed the multiplex PCR reads into MiXCR, producing one record per CDR3 protein. This sample carries over 150,000 distinct CDR3 sequences, over 15% of them seen once, and the ten largest clones take roughly 28%. The specimen sequenced was blood. These receptors came from a woman aged 45-59 years with Graves' hyperthyroidism.

In this sample, this clonotype turned up many times. Being one base from a much bigger clone, this may be a read error. The chain couples TRBV6-2 or TRBV6-3 to TRBJ2-7, with unresolved D. The germline V gene encodes CDR1 MNHEY and CDR2 SVGEGT. V lost 5 bases and J lost 3, with 5 bases in between. The length of the CDR3 is 11 residues. The CDR3 DNA reads as TGTGCCAGCAGTCAGAACTACGAGCAGTACTTC. Its protein product is CASSQNYEQYF.

This clonotype was seen ten or more times. The chain recombines TRBV3-1 with TRBJ1-4, with D possibly TRBD1 on 6 matching bases. This CDR3 is 15 amino acids long. Between the trimmed V and J ends, which lost 4 bases and 5 bases, there was a span of 14 bases. The germline gives CDR1 LGHDT, CDR2 YNNKEL (reference sequence). The CDR3 loop is CASSLAGTSNEKLFF. The CDR3, as DNA: TGTGCCAGCAGCCTGGCCGGGACATCGAATGAAAAACTGTTTTTT.

This clonotype came up many times. The J gene is TRBJ2-1, the V gene TRBV12-3 or TRBV12-4; a possible D gene is TRBD2 (7 bases). V gave up 3 bases and J gave up 9 bases, with 15 bases separating them. This CDR3 contains 14 residues. CDR3 DNA: TGTGCCAGCAGTTTGGAGGGGGAGGGGGGTGAGCAGTTCTTC. Its translation is CASSLEGEGGEQFF.

This chain connects TRBV13 to TRBJ2-1; unclear D gene. CDR1 is PRHDT, CDR2 FYEKMQ, per germline (reference sequence). Trimming left V 0 bases short and J 2 bases short, with 11 bases between. This CDR3 contains 16 residues. The CDR3 is CASSLGPDLPYNEQFF. The CDR3 region has the DNA TGTGCCAGCAGCTTAGGCCCGGATCTTCCCTACAATGAGCAGTTCTTC.

This clonotype appeared many times. The genes are TRBV7-3 and TRBJ2-7; the D gene is possibly TRBD2 (6 bases). V lost 5 bases and J lost 4, with 12 bases in between. Germline lookup yields CDR1 SGHTA and CDR2 FQGTGA. This CDR3 spans 13 amino acids. Here the CDR3 DNA reads TGTGCCAGCAGCCCCTACGGGGGTTACGAGCAGTACTTC. It codes for CASSPYGGYEQYF.

This clonotype was recorded at least ten times. This sequence joins TRBV6-1 and TRBJ2-7; TRBD2 is a possible D gene (6 bases). The ends were cut back, 7 bases at V and 6 bases at J, with 16 bases in the middle. CDR3 length equals 13 residues. CDR1 is MNHNS and CDR2 is SASEGT in the germline V gene. Written as DNA, the CDR3 is TGTGCCAGCACTCAACCGGGGGTTCGCGAGCAGTACTTC. Residues: CASTQPGVREQYF.

With respect to this clonotype: A clone one base away is much larger, so this may be a read error. The chain is built from TRBV28 and TRBJ1-2; 9 nucleotides align to TRBD1. This CDR3 comprises 13 residues. The junction had 2 bases not matched to a gene; V was cut back by 6 bases and J by 3 bases. Per germline, CDR1 MDHEN and CDR2 SYDVKM. The CDR3 DNA sequence: TGTGCCAGCAGGTGGACAGGGGACTATGGCTACACCTTC. Translation gives CASRWTGDYGYTF.

This clonotype was seen ten or more times. The chain uses TRBV9 and TRBJ2-5; 7 bases line up with TRBD2. Germline V lookup: CDR1 SGDLS, CDR2 YYNGEE. The CDR3 loop spans 16 amino acids. The ends lost 0 bases at V and 1 base at J; junction bases unmatched: 6. CDR3 coding DNA: TGTGCCAGCAGCGTAGCAAGCGGGGCTCTCCAAGAGACCCAGTACTTC. This codes for CASSVASGALQETQYF.